The sequence of this T cell receptor (beta chain) was determined in a study of identical twins. Germline values: CDR1 DFQATT, CDR2 SNEGSKA (reference sequence). V lost 0 bases to trimming and J lost 2 bases, with 17 bases between them. The CDR3 loop spans 16 amino acids. TCRdb called the 5' RACE reads again in MiXCR, with one record for every CDR3 protein. The repertoire has under 1 million distinct CDR3 sequences, 10% to 15% of them found once; the top ten carry 1.5% to 2%. These data also formed part of another study, on yellow fever vaccine responses in identical twins.

Material: PBMCs. This TCR derives from a woman between 18 and 29 years old in good health. The gene calls are TRBV20-1 and TRBJ2-7; D is uncertain. CDR3: CSARDGKGLLTYEQYF. The CDR3 region has the DNA TGCAGTGCTAGAGATGGAAAAGGGCTACTAACCTACGAGCAGTACTTC.